The rows below give T cell receptor beta chains drawn from one sample of a study of blood T cell repertoires in COVID-19. The assay was immunoSEQ multiplex PCR, and TCRdb's table has in-frame clones only and misses some. The data contain about 200,000 clones, around 81% of them singletons. Sequences were obtained from PBMCs or T cells enriched from blood (not recorded which). These receptors all stem from a woman aged 45-59 years with acute COVID-19. Each CDR3 is given with its conserved first and last residue. The order of the fields is V gene, D gene, clone size, J gene, CDR3 protein, CDR3 DNA. A D gene is named only where the DNA matches it firmly. Size values are once, few and many counts, or a class for expanded clones, and some rows have none.

TRBV5-1	-	-	TRBJ2-2	CASSPEGQNTGELFF	TGCGCCAGCAGCCCGGAAGGACAGAACACCGGGGAGCTGTTTTTT
TRBV7-7	TRBD1	-	TRBJ2-1	CASSLGVGGPAYNEQFF	TGTGCTAGCAGCTTAGGAGTAGGGGGCCCAGCCTACAATGAGCAGTTCTTC
TRBV12-5	-	-	TRBJ1-4	CASGLGGGTNEKLFF	TGTGCTAGTGGTTTGGGCGGCGGAACTAATGAAAAACTGTTTTTT
TRBV2	-	-	TRBJ2-7	CASTFYEQYF	TGTGCCAGCACATTCTACGAGCAGTACTTC
TRBV14	TRBD2	-	TRBJ2-5	CASSPRGGTQYF	TGTGCCAGCAGCCCCCGCGGGGGGACCCAGTACTTC
TRBV3-1/TRBV3-2	-	once	TRBJ1-3	CAGSQTHSSGNTIYF	TGTGCCGGCAGCCAGACCCACAGTTCCGGAAACACCATATATTTT
TRBV18	TRBD1	-	TRBJ2-2	CASSPVGQGPGELFF	TGTGCCAGCTCACCGGTTGGACAGGGCCCCGGGGAGCTGTTTTTT
TRBV7-8	-	few	TRBJ2-3	CASSLGSQGTDTQYF	TGTGCCAGCAGCTTAGGTAGCCAGGGGACAGATACGCAGTATTTT
TRBV19	TRBD1	-	TRBJ2-1	CASTNRWTGESEQFF	TGTGCCAGTACCAATAGGTGGACAGGGGAGAGTGAGCAGTTCTTC
TRBV7-2	-	-	TRBJ1-6	CASSPTMAGGGSPLHF	TGTGCCAGCAGCCCAACTATGGCGGGGGGGGGTTCACCCCTCCACTTT
TRBV28	-	-	TRBJ1-5	CASSAGGGRNQPQHF	TGTGCCAGCAGTGCGGGAGGGGGTCGCAATCAGCCCCAGCATTTT
TRBV2	-	-	TRBJ2-3	CASSPLATPTDTQYF	TGTGCCAGCAGTCCCCTAGCGACTCCCACAGATACGCAGTATTTT
TRBV28	-	-	TRBJ1-1	CASTPVQVTEAFF	TGTGCCAGCACTCCTGTTCAGGTCACTGAAGCTTTCTTT